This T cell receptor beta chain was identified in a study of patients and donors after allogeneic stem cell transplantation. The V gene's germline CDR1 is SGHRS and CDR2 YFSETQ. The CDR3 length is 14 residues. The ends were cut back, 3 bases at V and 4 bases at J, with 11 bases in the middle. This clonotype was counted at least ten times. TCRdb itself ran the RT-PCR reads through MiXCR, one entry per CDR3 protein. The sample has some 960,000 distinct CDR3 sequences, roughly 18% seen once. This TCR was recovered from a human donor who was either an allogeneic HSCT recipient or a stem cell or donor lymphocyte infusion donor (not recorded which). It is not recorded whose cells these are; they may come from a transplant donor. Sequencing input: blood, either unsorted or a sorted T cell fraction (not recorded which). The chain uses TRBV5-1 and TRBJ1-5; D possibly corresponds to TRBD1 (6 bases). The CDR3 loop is CASSWGQENQPQHF. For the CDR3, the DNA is TGCGCCAGCAGCTGGGGACAAGAGAATCAGCCCCAGCATTTT.